This T cell receptor (beta chain) was obtained from a study of blood T cell repertoires in COVID-19. In the original analysis: Nucleated cell counts were estimated from reference gene primer amplification. Repertoires were generated with immunoSEQ multiplex PCR, while TCRdb's copy carries only in-frame clones and drops some. V, J and clone size were drawn from that table, and D and trimming were deduced from the DNA. This sample has about 350,000 clones, with roughly 84% found just once. With V trimmed by 2 bases and J by 1 base, 6 bases remained unmatched. Germline loops: CDR1 MGHRA, CDR2 YSYEKL. The CDR3 consists of 16 residues. Grouping used clinical history reported by participants in a survey and questionnaire.

This TCR was recovered from a woman aged 30 to 39 who had recovered from COVID-19. J is TRBJ2-5 and V is TRBV4-1, with 8 positions matching TRBD2. Source material: PBMCs or T cells enriched from blood (not recorded which). The CDR3 DNA sequence: TGCGCCAGCAGCCAAAATCTAGCGGGCTTCCAAGAGACCCAGTACTTC. Translation gives CASSQNLAGFQETQYF.